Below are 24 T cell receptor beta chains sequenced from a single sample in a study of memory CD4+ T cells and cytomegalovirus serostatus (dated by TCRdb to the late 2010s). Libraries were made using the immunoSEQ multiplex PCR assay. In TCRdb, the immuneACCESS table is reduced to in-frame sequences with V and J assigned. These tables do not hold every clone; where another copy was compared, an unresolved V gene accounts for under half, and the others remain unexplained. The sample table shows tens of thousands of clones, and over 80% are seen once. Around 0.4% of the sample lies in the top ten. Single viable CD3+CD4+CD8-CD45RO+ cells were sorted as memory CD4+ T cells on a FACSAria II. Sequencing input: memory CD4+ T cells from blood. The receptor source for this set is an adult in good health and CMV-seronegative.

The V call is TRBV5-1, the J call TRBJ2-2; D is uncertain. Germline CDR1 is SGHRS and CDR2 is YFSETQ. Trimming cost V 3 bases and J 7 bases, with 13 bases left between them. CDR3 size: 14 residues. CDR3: CASSSAQGVGELFF. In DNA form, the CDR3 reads TGCGCCAGCAGCTCCGCGCAAGGCGTCGGGGAGCTGTTTTTT.

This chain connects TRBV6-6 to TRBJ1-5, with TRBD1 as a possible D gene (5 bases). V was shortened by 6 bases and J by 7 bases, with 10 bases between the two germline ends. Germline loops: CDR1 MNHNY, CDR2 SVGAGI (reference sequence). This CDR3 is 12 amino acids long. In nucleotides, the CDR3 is TGTGCCAGCAGGGCAGGGAGCCAGCCCCAGCATTTT. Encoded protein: CASRAGSQPQHF.

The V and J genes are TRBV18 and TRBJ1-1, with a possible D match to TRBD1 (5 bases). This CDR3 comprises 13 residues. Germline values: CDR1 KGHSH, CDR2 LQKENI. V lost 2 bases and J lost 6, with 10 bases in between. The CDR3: CASSPRGAAEAFF. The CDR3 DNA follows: TGTGCCAGCTCACCAAGGGGCGCGGCTGAAGCTTTCTTT.

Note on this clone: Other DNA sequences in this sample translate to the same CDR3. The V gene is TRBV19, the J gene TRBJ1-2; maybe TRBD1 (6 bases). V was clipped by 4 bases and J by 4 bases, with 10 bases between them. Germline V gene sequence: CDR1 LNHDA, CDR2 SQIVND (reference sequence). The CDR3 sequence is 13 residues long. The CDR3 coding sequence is TGTGCCAGTAGTACAGACAGGACCTATGGCTACACCTTC. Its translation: CASSTDRTYGYTF.

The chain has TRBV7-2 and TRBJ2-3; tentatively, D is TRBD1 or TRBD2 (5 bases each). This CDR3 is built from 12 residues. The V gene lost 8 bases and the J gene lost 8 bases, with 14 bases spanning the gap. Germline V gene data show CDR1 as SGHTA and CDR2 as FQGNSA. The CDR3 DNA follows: TGTGCCAGCCTAGTCCGGGGCGGTACGCAGTATTTT. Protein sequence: CASLVRGGTQYF.

The chain's CDR3 is CASRPLRGAYEQYF. DNA of the CDR3: TGTGCCAGCAGGCCTCTGAGAGGGGCCTACGAGCAGTACTTC. The J gene is TRBJ2-7, the V gene TRBV6-5; D tentatively reads TRBD1 or TRBD2 (5 bases each). Trimming cost V 6 bases and J 2 bases, with 14 bases left between them. The germline V gene encodes CDR1 MNHEY and CDR2 SVGAGI. The CDR3 totals 14 residues.

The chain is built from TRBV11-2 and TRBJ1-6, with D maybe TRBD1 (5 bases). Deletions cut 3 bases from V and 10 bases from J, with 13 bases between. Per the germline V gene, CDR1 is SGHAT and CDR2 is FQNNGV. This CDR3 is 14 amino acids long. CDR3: CASSLGPGGSPLHF. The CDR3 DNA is TGTGCCAGCAGCTTGGGTCCGGGGGGGTCACCCCTCCACTTT.

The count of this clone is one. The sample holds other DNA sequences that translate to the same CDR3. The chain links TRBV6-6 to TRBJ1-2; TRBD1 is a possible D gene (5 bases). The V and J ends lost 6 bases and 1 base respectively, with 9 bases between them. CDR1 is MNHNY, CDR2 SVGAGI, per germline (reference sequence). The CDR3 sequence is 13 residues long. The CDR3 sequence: CASSLDSNYGYTF. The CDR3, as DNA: TGTGCCAGCAGCCTCGACAGTAACTATGGCTACACCTTC.

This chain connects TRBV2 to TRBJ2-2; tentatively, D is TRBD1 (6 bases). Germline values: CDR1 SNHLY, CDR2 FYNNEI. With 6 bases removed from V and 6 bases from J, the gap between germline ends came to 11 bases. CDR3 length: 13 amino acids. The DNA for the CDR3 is TGTGCCAGCAGAGAACAGGGAGCCGGGGAGCTGTTTTTT. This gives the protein CASREQGAGELFF.

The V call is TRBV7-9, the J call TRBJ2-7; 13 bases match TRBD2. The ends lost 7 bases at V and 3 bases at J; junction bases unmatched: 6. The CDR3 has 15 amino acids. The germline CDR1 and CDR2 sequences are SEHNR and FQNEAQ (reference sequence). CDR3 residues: CASILTSGGGYEQYF. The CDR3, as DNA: TGTGCCAGCATCCTTACTAGCGGGGGGGGCTACGAGCAGTACTTC.

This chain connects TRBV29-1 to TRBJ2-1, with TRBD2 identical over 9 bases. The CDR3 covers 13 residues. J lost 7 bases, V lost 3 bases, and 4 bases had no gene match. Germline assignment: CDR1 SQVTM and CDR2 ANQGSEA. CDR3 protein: CSVDGRGGNEQFF. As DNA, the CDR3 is TGCAGCGTTGACGGGCGGGGGGGGAATGAGCAGTTCTTC.

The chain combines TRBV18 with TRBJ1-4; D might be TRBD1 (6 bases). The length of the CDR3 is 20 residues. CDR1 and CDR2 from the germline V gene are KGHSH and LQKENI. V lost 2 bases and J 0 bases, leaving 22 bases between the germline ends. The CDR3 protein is CASSPRIAGEKSATNEKLFF. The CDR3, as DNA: TGTGCCAGCTCACCAAGGATCGCAGGGGAGAAATCTGCAACTAATGAAAAACTGTTTTTT.

The CDR3 region has the DNA TGTGCCAGCAGCTTGGAAATGCAGGGGGCAATGAACACTGAAGCTTTCTTT. It is translated as CASSLEMQGAMNTEAFF. The chain uses TRBV5-6 and TRBJ1-1; TRBD1 agrees at 8 bases. The length of the CDR3 is 17 residues. V lost 0 bases and J lost 0; bases outside the gene matches: 7. The germline CDR1 and CDR2 sequences are SGHDT and YYEEEE.

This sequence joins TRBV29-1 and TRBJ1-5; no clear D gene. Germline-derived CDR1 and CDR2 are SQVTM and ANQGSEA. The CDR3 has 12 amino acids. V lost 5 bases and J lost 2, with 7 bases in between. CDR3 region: CSVSGGNQPQHF. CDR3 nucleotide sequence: TGCAGCGTTTCCGGGGGCAATCAGCCCCAGCATTTT. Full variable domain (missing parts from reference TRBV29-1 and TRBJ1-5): SAVISQKPSRDICQRGTSLTIQCQVDSQVTMMFWYRQQPGQSLTLIATANQGSEATYESGFVIDKFPISRPNLTFSTLTVSNMSPEDSSIYLCSVSGGNQPQHFGDGTRLSIL.

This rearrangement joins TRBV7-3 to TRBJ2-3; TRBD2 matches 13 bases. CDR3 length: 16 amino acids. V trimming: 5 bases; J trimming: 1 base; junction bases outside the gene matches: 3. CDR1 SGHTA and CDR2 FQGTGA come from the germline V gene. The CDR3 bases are TGTGCCAGCAGCCGCGGACTAGCGGGGGGCACAGATACGCAGTATTTT. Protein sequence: CASSRGLAGGTDTQYF.

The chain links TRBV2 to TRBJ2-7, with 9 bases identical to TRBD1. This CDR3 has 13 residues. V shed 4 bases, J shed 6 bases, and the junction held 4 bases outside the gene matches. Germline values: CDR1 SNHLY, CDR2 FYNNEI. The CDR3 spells CASSADRGGEQYF. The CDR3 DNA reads TGTGCCAGCAGTGCGGACAGGGGTGGCGAGCAGTACTTC.

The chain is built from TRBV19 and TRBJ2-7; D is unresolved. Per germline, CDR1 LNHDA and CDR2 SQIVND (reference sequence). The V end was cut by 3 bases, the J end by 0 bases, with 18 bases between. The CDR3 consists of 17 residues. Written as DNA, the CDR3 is TGTGCCAGTAGTATCGACACCGCAGAACCACTCTCCTACGAGCAGTACTTC. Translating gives CASSIDTAEPLSYEQYF. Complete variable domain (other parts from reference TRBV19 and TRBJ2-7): DGGITQSPKYLFRKEGQNVTLSCEQNLNHDAMYWYRQDPGQGLRLIYYSQIVNDFQKGDIAEGYSVSREKKESFPLTVTSAQKNPTAFYLCASSIDTAEPLSYEQYFGPGTRLTVT.

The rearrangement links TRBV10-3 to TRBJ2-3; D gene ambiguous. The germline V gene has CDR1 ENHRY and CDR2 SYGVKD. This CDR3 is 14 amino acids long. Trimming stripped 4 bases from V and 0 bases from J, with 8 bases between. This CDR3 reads CAISVLSSTDTQYF. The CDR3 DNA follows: TGTGCCATCAGTGTCTTGTCTAGCACAGATACGCAGTATTTT.

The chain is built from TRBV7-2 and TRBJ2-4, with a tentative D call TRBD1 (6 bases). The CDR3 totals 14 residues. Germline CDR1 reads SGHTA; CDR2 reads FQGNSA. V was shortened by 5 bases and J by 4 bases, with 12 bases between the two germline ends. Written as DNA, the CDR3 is TGTGCCAGCAGCCACCCGGGACAAAAAAACATTCAGTACTTC. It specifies CASSHPGQKNIQYF.

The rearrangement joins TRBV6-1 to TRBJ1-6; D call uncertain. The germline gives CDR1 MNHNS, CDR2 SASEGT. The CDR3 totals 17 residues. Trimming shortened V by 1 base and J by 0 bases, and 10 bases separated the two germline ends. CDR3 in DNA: TGTGCCAGCAGTGAAGTTCTCAGGAGCTCCTATAATTCACCCCTCCACTTT. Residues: CASSEVLRSSYNSPLHF.

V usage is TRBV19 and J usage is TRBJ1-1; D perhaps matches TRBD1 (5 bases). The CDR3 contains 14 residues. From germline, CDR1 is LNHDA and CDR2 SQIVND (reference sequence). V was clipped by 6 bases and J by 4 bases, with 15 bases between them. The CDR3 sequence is CASRGFGGSTEAFF. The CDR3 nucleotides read TGTGCCAGTAGGGGGTTCGGGGGAAGCACTGAAGCTTTCTTT.

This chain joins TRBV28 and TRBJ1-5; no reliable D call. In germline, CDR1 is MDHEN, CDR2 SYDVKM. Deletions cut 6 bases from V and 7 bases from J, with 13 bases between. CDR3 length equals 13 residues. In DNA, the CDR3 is TGTGCCAGCAGCCCACTAATAGACCAGCCCCAGCATTTT. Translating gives CASSPLIDQPQHF.

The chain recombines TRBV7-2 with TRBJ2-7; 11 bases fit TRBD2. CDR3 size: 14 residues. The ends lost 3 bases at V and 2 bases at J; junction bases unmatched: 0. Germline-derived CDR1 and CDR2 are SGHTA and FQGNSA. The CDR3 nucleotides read TGTGCCAGCAGCTTGGGACTAGCGGCCTACGAGCAGTACTTC. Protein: CASSLGLAAYEQYF.

CDR3 sequence: CASSGKGGQAEKLFF. Here the CDR3 DNA reads TGTGCCAGCAGTGGGAAGGGGGGCCAGGCTGAAAAACTGTTTTTT. The J gene is TRBJ1-4, the V gene TRBV2; perhaps TRBD1 as D (6 bases). The germline V and J ends were trimmed by 4 bases and 7 bases, with 16 bases remaining between them. The CDR3 spans 15 residues. Per the germline V gene, CDR1 is SNHLY and CDR2 is FYNNEI.